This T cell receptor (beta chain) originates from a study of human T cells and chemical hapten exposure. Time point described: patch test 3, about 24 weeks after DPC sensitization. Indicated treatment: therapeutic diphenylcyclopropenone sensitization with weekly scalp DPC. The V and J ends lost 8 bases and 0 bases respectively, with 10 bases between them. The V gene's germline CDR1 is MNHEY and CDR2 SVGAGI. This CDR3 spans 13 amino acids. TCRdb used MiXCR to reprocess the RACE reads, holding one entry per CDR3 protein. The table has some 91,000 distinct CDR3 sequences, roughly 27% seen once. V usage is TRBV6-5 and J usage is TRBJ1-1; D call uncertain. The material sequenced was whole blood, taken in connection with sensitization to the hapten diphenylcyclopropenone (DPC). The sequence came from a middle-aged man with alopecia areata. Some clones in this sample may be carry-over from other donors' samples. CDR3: CASYALLNTEAFF. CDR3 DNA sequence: TGTGCCAGCTACGCACTTTTGAACACTGAAGCTTTCTTT.